This TCR beta chain was captured in a study of T-cell reconstitution after alpha-beta-depleted transplantation in children. Study-level findings and limits: Several patients had high TCRbeta diversity at day 60; it came from surviving recipient T cells and thymic progenitors. Where alpha-beta T cells came from about two months after transplant was reportedly several hundred expanded graft clones. T cells produced anew were the main source of T-cell counts and diversity one year after transplant.

Using unique molecular identifiers, the investigators prepared the TCRbeta library. TCRdb ran MiXCR on the PCR reads and lists one entry per CDR3 protein. The table has approximately 300,000 distinct CDR3 sequences, around 10% seen once; the top ten hold 20% to 25%. In this sample, this clonotype turned up many times. The antigen is undetermined. Deletions cut 1 base from V and 0 bases from J, with 9 bases between. The V gene's germline CDR1 is SGHTA and CDR2 FQGNSA. The CDR3 spans 15 residues. The sequence was collected from a male patient aged 2 to 9 who had a stem cell transplant for chronic granulomatous disease, so the T cells may come from the graft donor. The source was peripheral blood, collected 180 days after TCRalphabeta/CD19-depleted stem cell transplant. The gene calls are TRBV7-2 and TRBJ1-1; D unresolved. Here the CDR3 DNA reads TGTGCCAGCAGCTTAGATGAACTGTTGAACACTGAAGCTTTCTTT. Translation gives CASSLDELLNTEAFF. Complete variable domain (other parts from reference TRBV7-2 and TRBJ1-1): GAGVSQSPSNKVTEKGKDVELRCDPISGHTALYWYRQSLGQGLEFLIYFQGNSAPDKSGLPSDRFSAERTGGSVSTLTIQRTQQEDSAVYLCASSLDELLNTEAFFGQGTRLTVV.